The 18 T cell receptor beta chains given below trace back to one sample, sequenced in a study of shared clonotypes between healthy human individuals. Libraries were prepared by immunoSEQ multiplex PCR; TCRdb keeps only in-frame clonotypes and omits some of them. The sample lists roughly 2.5 million clones; 90% to 95% were seen once. The sequenced sample consisted of naive CD4+ T cells sorted from blood. Subset noted: CD45RA+ positively selected. These receptors all stem from a young man in good health.

The chain recombines TRBV7-8 with TRBJ1-1; 9 bases are shared with TRBD1. V trimming: 1 base; J trimming: 4 bases; junction bases outside the gene matches: 4. The CDR3 is 15 residues long. CDR1 and CDR2 from the germline V gene are SGHVS and FQNEAQ. CDR3 protein: CASSLVGQGGTEAFF. The CDR3 DNA follows: TGTGCCAGCAGCTTAGTGGGACAGGGAGGCACTGAAGCTTTCTTT.

Worth noting for this clone: Germline is not matched at one junction end, which may reflect a read error. The chain is built from TRBV29-1 and TRBJ2-2; a possible D gene is TRBD1 (5 bases). Looked up from germline, CDR1 is SQVTM and CDR2 is ANQGSEA. The CDR3 extends over 14 amino acids. The CDR3 DNA sequence: TGCAGCGTTGGAGTTGGGGCGAAAACCGGGGAGCTGTTTTTT. Protein: CSVGVGAKTGELFF.

This sequence joins TRBV28 and TRBJ1-1, with D possibly TRBD1 on 6 matching bases. Germline CDR1 is MDHEN and CDR2 is SYDVKM. This CDR3 is 15 amino acids long. The V end lost 5 bases, the J end lost 3 bases, and 16 bases lay between the germline ends. For the CDR3, the DNA is TGTGCCAGCAGTACGTTCAGGGGCCATTACACTGAAGCTTTCTTT. Its translation: CASSTFRGHYTEAFF.

The chain carries TRBV6-5 and TRBJ2-7; D may be TRBD1 or TRBD2 (6 bases each). Germline-derived CDR1 and CDR2 are MNHEY and SVGAGI. V was trimmed by 10 bases and J by 2 bases, leaving 18 bases between them. The CDR3 is 14 amino acids. CDR3 amino acids: CATKGGRGPYEQYF. In DNA form, the CDR3 reads TGTGCCACCAAAGGAGGACGGGGGCCCTACGAGCAGTACTTC.

This chain joins TRBV2 and TRBJ1-2; tentatively, D is TRBD1 (5 bases). Germline values: CDR1 SNHLY, CDR2 FYNNEI. The CDR3 is 16 residues long. V lost 5 bases to trimming and J lost 1 base, with 17 bases between them. As DNA, the CDR3 is TGTGCCAGCAGTCCTCCCGGGGGTGGGAGTAACTATGGCTACACCTTC. Protein: CASSPPGGGSNYGYTF.

CDR3 residues: CASSAAATNEKLFF. The DNA of the CDR3 is TGTGCCAGCAGCGCGGCAGCAACTAATGAAAAACTGTTTTTT. This rearrangement joins TRBV9 to TRBJ1-4, with D hard to call. Trimming removed 3 bases from V and 0 bases from J, with 6 bases in between. This CDR3 has 14 residues. Germline V CDR1 and CDR2: SGDLS, YYNGEE.

The chain combines TRBV12-5 with TRBJ1-5; D is ambiguous. Trimming left V 3 bases short and J 5 bases short, with 8 bases between. This CDR3 region has 13 residues. Germline lookup yields CDR1 LGHNT and CDR2 FRNRAP. DNA of the CDR3: TGTGCTAGTGGTTTAACCTTTGATCAGCCCCAGCATTTT. Translating gives CASGLTFDQPQHF.

The chain uses TRBV19 and TRBJ2-2; TRBD1 matches at 9 bases. Germline trimming cut 7 bases from V and 4 bases from J; bases unmatched to any gene: 4. The length of the CDR3 is 14 residues. CDR1 is LNHDA and CDR2 is SQIVND in the germline V gene (reference sequence). The CDR3 DNA sequence: TGTGCCAGTAATTGGGACAGGGTCACCGGGGAGCTGTTTTTT. The encoded protein is CASNWDRVTGELFF.

CDR3 protein: CASDPGYGYTF. The CDR3 nucleotides are TGTGCCAGTGATCCGGGGTATGGCTACACCTTC. The rearrangement uses TRBV6-5 and TRBJ1-2; D unclear. Looked up from germline, CDR1 is MNHEY and CDR2 is SVGAGI. V was shortened by 9 bases and J by 5 bases, with 10 bases between the two germline ends. The CDR3 covers 11 residues.

On this clone itself: Other DNA sequences in the same sample also yield this CDR3. V usage is TRBV7-2 and J usage is TRBJ1-2, with 9 positions matching TRBD1. Per the germline V gene, CDR1 is SGHTA and CDR2 is FQGNSA. This CDR3 comprises 15 residues. V was clipped by 1 base and J by 3 bases; unmatched bases: 3. DNA for the CDR3: TGTGCCAGCAGCTTAGGACAGGGGGGTTACTATGGCTACACCTTC. This gives the protein CASSLGQGGYYGYTF.

This sequence joins TRBV6-5 and TRBJ2-3, with a weak D call TRBD2 (6 bases). CDR1 and CDR2 from the germline V gene are MNHEY and SVGAGI. The CDR3 consists of 16 residues. Trimming took 2 bases from V and 2 from J, leaving 14 bases between them. This CDR3 reads CASSYGAGINTDTQYF. In DNA, the CDR3 is TGTGCCAGCAGTTACGGCGCGGGGATCAACACAGATACGCAGTATTTT.

The chain recombines TRBV5-1 with TRBJ2-1; the match to TRBD2 covers 13 bases. Germline V gene sequence: CDR1 SGHRS, CDR2 YFSETQ. CDR3 length: 16 amino acids. The V and J ends lost 3 bases and 4 bases, in that order; junction bases with no gene match: 4. This chain's CDR3 is CASSSGTSGAYNEQFF. The CDR3 region has the DNA TGCGCCAGCAGCTCCGGGACTAGCGGGGCTTACAATGAGCAGTTCTTC.

This sequence joins TRBV2 and TRBJ2-6, with a weak D call TRBD1 (5 bases). This CDR3 region has 15 residues. CDR1 and CDR2 (germline): SNHLY, FYNNEI. V was shortened by 8 bases and J by 1 base, with 12 bases between the two germline ends. CDR3 amino acids: CASGAGLSGANVLTF. The CDR3 DNA is TGTGCCAGCGGGGCAGGGTTATCTGGGGCCAACGTCCTGACTTTC.

The chain has TRBV27 and TRBJ2-2, with D maybe TRBD2 (5 bases). The CDR3 runs to 14 residues. The V end lost 6 bases, the J end lost 3 bases, and 11 bases lay between the germline ends. Germline V CDR1 and CDR2: MNHEY, SMNVEV (reference sequence). CDR3 sequence: CASRGLRDTGELFF. The CDR3 DNA is TGTGCCAGCAGGGGCTTGAGGGACACCGGGGAGCTGTTTTTT.

This clone is a singleton in its sample. This sequence joins TRBV6-1 and TRBJ1-5, with D tentatively TRBD1 (5 bases). Per germline, CDR1 MNHNS and CDR2 SASEGT. The CDR3 consists of 12 residues. Trimming took 6 bases from V and 6 from J, leaving 9 bases between them. CDR3 nucleotides: TGTGCCAGCAGGAGGACAATTCAGCCCCAGCATTTT. This translates into CASRRTIQPQHF.

The V call is TRBV6-6, the J call TRBJ2-7; TRBD2 might be the D (6 bases). The germline V gene encodes CDR1 MNHNY and CDR2 SVGAGI (reference sequence). V was clipped by 3 bases and J by 3 bases, with 12 bases between them. The CDR3 is 14 amino acids. Written as DNA, the CDR3 is TGTGCCAGCAGTTATGGCGGGAAATACTACGAGCAGTACTTC. Its translation: CASSYGGKYYEQYF.

The chain carries TRBV7-3 and TRBJ2-5; perhaps TRBD2 as D (6 bases). Trimming took 5 bases from V and 3 from J, leaving 10 bases between them. The CDR3 is made up of 13 amino acids. In germline, CDR1 is SGHTA, CDR2 FQGTGA. The CDR3 protein is CASSPRTKETQYF. DNA of the CDR3: TGTGCCAGCAGCCCACGGACTAAAGAGACCCAGTACTTC.

The chain recombines TRBV10-3 with TRBJ2-2, with 8 bases lining up with TRBD2. Germline lookup yields CDR1 ENHRY and CDR2 SYGVKD. Trimming at V came to 10 bases and at J to 7 bases, leaving 8 bases not matched to a gene. This CDR3 is built from 13 residues. CDR3 DNA sequence: TGTGCCAGCCGGCGGGGGGCAGGCGGGGAGCTGTTTTTT. Translating it yields CASRRGAGGELFF.